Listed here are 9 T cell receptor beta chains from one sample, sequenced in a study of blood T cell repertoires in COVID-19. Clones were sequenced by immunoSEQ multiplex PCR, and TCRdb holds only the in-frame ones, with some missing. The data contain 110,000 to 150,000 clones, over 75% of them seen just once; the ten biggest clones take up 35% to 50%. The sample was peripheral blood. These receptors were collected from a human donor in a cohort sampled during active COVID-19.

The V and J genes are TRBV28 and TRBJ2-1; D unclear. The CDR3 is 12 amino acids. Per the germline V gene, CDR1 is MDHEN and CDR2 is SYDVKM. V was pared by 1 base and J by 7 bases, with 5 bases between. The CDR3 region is CASSLSRNEQFF. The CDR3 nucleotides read TGTGCCAGCAGTTTATCGAGGAATGAGCAGTTCTTC.

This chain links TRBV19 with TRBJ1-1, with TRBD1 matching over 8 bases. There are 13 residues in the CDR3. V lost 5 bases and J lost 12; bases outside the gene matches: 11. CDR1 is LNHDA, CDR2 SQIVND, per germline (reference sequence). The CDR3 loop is CASSLRTGSASFF. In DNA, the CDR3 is TGTGCCAGTAGTCTACGGACAGGGTCTGCGTCTTTCTTT. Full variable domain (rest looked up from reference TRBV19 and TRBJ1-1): DGGITQSPKYLFRKEGQNVTLSCEQNLNHDAMYWYRQDPGQGLRLIYYSQIVNDFQKGDIAEGYSVSREKKESFPLTVTSAQKNPTAFYLCASSLRTGSASFFGQGTRLTVV.

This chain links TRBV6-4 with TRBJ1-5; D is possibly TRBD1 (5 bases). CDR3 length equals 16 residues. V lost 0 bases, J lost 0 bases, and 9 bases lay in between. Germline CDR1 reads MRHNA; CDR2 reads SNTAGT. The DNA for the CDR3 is TGTGCCAGCAGTGACTCGACAGCCCCTAGCAATCAGCCCCAGCATTTT. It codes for CASSDSTAPSNQPQHF.

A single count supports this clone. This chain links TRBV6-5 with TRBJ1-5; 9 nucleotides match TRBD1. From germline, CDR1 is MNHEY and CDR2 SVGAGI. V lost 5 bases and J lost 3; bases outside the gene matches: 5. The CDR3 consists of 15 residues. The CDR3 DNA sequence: TGTGCCAGCAGTCCGACAGGGGGAAACAATCAGCCCCAGCATTTT. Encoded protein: CASSPTGGNNQPQHF.

In nucleotides, the CDR3 is TGTGCCAGCAGCCAAGCGAGGGGGCGATACACCGGGGAGCTGTTTTTT. Protein: CASSQARGRYTGELFF. The chain carries TRBV3-1 (or the pseudogene TRBV3-2) and TRBJ2-2, with TRBD1 matching over 7 bases. V dropped 1 base and J dropped 3; count of bases not matched to a gene: 5. Germline V gene lookup returns CDR1 LGHDT and CDR2 YNNKEL (reference sequence). The length of the CDR3 is 16 residues.

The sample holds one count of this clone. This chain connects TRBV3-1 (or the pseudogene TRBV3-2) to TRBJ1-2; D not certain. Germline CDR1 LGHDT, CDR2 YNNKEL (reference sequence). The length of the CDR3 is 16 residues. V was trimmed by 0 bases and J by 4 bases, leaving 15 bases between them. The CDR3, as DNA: TGTGCCAGCAGCCAAGAATTTGGCGGAGGGAGCTATGGCTACACCTTC. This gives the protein CASSQEFGGGSYGYTF.

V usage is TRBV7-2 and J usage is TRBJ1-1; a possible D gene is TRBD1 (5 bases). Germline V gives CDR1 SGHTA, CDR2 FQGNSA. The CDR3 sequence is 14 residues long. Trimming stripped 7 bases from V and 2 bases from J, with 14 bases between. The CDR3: CASTPGGGNTEAFF. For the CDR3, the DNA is TGTGCCAGCACCCCCGGGGGAGGTAACACTGAAGCTTTCTTT.

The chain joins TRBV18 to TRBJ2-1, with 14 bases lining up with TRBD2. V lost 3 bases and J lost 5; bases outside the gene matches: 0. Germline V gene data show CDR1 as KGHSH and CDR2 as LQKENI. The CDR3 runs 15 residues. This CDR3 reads CASSPGLAGDNEQFF. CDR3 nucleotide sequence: TGTGCCAGCTCACCGGGACTAGCGGGAGACAATGAGCAGTTCTTC.

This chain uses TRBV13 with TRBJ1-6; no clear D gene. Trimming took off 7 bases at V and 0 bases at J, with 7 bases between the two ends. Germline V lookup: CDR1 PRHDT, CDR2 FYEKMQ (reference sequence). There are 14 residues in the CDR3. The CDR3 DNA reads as TGTGCCAGCACACAGAGCTCCTATAATTCACCCCTCCACTTT. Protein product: CASTQSSYNSPLHF. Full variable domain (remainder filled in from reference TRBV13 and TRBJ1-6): AAGVIQSPRHLIKEKRETATLKCYPIPRHDTVYWYQQGPGQDPQFLISFYEKMQSDKGSIPDRFSAQQFSDYHSELNMSSLELGDSALYFCASTQSSYNSPLHFGNGTRLTVT.